This is a list of T cell receptor beta chains from one sample in a study of blood T cell dynamics during melanoma immunotherapy. Some clones are missing from TCRdb's copy, which holds only in-frame ones; the method was immunoSEQ multiplex PCR. Of approximately 17,000 clones detected, roughly 90% appear once; the ten largest clones hold 1.5% to 2%. This specimen was blood, taken from a patient treated with checkpoint blockade. All receptors come from a human donor with melanoma. The CDR3 runs from the conserved cysteine through the conserved F or W. The D gene is left open where the match is weak. Not every row has a clone size; where given, it reads once, few, many or a size class.

cdr3_aa: CASSVGDRSSNQPQHF
cdr3_nt: TGCGCCAGCAGCGTAGGGGACAGGAGTAGCAATCAGCCCCAGCATTTT
v_call: TRBV5-1
j_call: TRBJ1-5
clone_size: NA
d_call: TRBD1

cdr3_aa: CASSPGQRGGVNTEAFF
cdr3_nt: TGTGCCAGCAGTCCAGGCCAAAGGGGCGGTGTGAACACTGAAGCTTTCTTT
v_call: TRBV7-9
j_call: TRBJ1-1
clone_size: NA
d_call: NA

cdr3_aa: CASSRDRGYEQYF
cdr3_nt: TGTGCCAGCAGCCGGGACAGGGGGTACGAGCAGTACTTC
v_call: TRBV5-8
j_call: TRBJ2-7
clone_size: once
d_call: TRBD1

cdr3_aa: CASGIGENYGYTF
cdr3_nt: TGTGCTAGTGGGATCGGAGAGAACTATGGCTACACCTTC
v_call: TRBV12-5
j_call: TRBJ1-2
clone_size: NA
d_call: NA

cdr3_aa: CASSSRTSTLYEQYF
cdr3_nt: TGTGCCAGCAGCTCAAGGACTAGTACCCTCTACGAGCAGTACTTC
v_call: TRBV7-2
j_call: TRBJ2-7
clone_size: NA
d_call: TRBD2

cdr3_aa: CASTTGGSLGVEQFF
cdr3_nt: TGTGCCAGTACGACAGGGGGGTCGCTAGGTGTTGAGCAGTTCTTC
v_call: TRBV19
j_call: TRBJ2-1
clone_size: NA
d_call: TRBD1

cdr3_aa: CASSVPGQGTSGNTIYF
cdr3_nt: TGTGCCAGCAGTGTCCCGGGACAGGGTACTTCTGGAAACACCATATATTTT
v_call: TRBV6-4
j_call: TRBJ1-3
clone_size: NA
d_call: TRBD1

cdr3_aa: CASSTSGRTDTQYF
cdr3_nt: TGTGCCAGTAGTACTAGCGGGAGGACAGATACGCAGTATTTT
v_call: TRBV19
j_call: TRBJ2-3
clone_size: NA
d_call: TRBD2

cdr3_aa: CASSQGLGGAGVGQPQHF
cdr3_nt: TGCGCCAGCAGCCAGGGGCTTGGGGGCGCGGGTGTGGGTCAGCCCCAGCATTTT
v_call: TRBV4-3
j_call: TRBJ1-5
clone_size: NA
d_call: NA

cdr3_aa: CAWSGGRYLSYEQYF
cdr3_nt: TGTGCCTGGAGTGGTGGTAGGTATTTATCCTACGAGCAGTACTTC
v_call: TRBV30
j_call: TRBJ2-7
clone_size: NA
d_call: NA

cdr3_aa: CASSGQVGTEAFF
cdr3_nt: TGTGCCAGCTCGGGACAGGTGGGCACTGAAGCTTTCTTT
v_call: TRBV19
j_call: TRBJ1-1
clone_size: NA
d_call: TRBD1

cdr3_aa: CASSPLDEGNTIYF
cdr3_nt: TGTGCCAGCTCACCACTTGATGAGGGAAACACCATATATTTT
v_call: TRBV18
j_call: TRBJ1-3
clone_size: NA
d_call: NA

cdr3_aa: CASSYSGGGYNEQFF
cdr3_nt: TGTGCCAGCAGCTATAGCGGGGGGGGCTACAATGAGCAGTTCTTC
v_call: TRBV7-2
j_call: TRBJ2-1
clone_size: NA
d_call: TRBD2

cdr3_aa: CASSMGPGGRSEAFF
cdr3_nt: TGTGCCAGCAGCATGGGACCCGGGGGCAGGTCTGAAGCTTTCTTT
v_call: TRBV7-2
j_call: TRBJ1-1
clone_size: NA
d_call: NA

cdr3_aa: CASSSDRGTEAFF
cdr3_nt: TGTGCCAGCAGCTCCGACAGGGGCACTGAAGCTTTCTTT
v_call: TRBV27
j_call: TRBJ1-1
clone_size: NA
d_call: TRBD1

cdr3_aa: CASSLATGGGNTIYF
cdr3_nt: TGTGCCAGCAGCTTAGCGACAGGGGGTGGAAACACCATATATTTT
v_call: TRBV7-9
j_call: TRBJ1-3
clone_size: NA
d_call: TRBD1

cdr3_aa: CASSIDPPSSNYGYTF
cdr3_nt: TGTGCCAGTAGTATCGATCCCCCTAGTTCTAACTATGGCTACACCTTC
v_call: TRBV19
j_call: TRBJ1-2
clone_size: once
d_call: NA

cdr3_aa: CASSQRTGPDPTGQYF
cdr3_nt: TGCGCCAGCAGCCAGAGGACAGGCCCCGACCCCACCGGGCAGTACTTC
v_call: TRBV4-1
j_call: TRBJ2-5
clone_size: NA
d_call: TRBD1

cdr3_aa: CASRLGARRDTQYF
cdr3_nt: TGTGCAAGTCGCCTAGGGGCACGGCGGGATACGCAGTATTTT
v_call: TRBV12-2
j_call: TRBJ2-3
clone_size: NA
d_call: NA

cdr3_aa: CASSQDLRGHTEAFF
cdr3_nt: TGCGCCAGCAGCCAAGATCTTCGGGGACACACTGAAGCTTTCTTT
v_call: TRBV4-1
j_call: TRBJ1-1
clone_size: NA
d_call: NA

cdr3_aa: CASTRSGDARGEQFF
cdr3_nt: TGTGCCAGCACCCGTTCAGGGGACGCTCGGGGCGAGCAGTTCTTC
v_call: TRBV5-6
j_call: TRBJ2-1
clone_size: NA
d_call: NA

cdr3_aa: CAWKVGLGGTQYF
cdr3_nt: TGTGCCTGGAAGGTTGGGCTCGGGGGGACCCAGTACTTC
v_call: TRBV30
j_call: TRBJ2-5
clone_size: once
d_call: NA

cdr3_aa: CASSFGQGDYGYTF
cdr3_nt: TGTGCCAGCAGCTTTGGACAGGGGGACTATGGCTACACCTTC
v_call: TRBV7-9
j_call: TRBJ1-2
clone_size: NA
d_call: TRBD1

cdr3_aa: CASRGDRGWTGELFF
cdr3_nt: TGTGCCAGCAGAGGGGACAGGGGCTGGACCGGGGAGCTGTTTTTT
v_call: TRBV27
j_call: TRBJ2-2
clone_size: NA
d_call: TRBD1

cdr3_aa: CASSRRGQGAYSNSPLHF
cdr3_nt: TGTGCCAGCAGCCGAAGAGGGCAGGGGGCATATAGTAATTCACCCCTCCACTTT
v_call: TRBV7-8
j_call: TRBJ1-6
clone_size: NA
d_call: TRBD1

cdr3_aa: CASSLVAGSSYEQYF
cdr3_nt: TGTGCCAGCAGTTTAGTAGCGGGGAGCTCCTACGAGCAGTACTTC
v_call: TRBV27
j_call: TRBJ2-7
clone_size: NA
d_call: TRBD2

cdr3_aa: CASSPNRGQDEKLFF
cdr3_nt: TGTGCCAGCTCACCAAACAGGGGACAGGATGAAAAACTGTTTTTT
v_call: TRBV18
j_call: TRBJ1-4
clone_size: once
d_call: TRBD1

cdr3_aa: CASTTGGFEKLFF
cdr3_nt: TGTGCCAGTACGACAGGGGGTTTCGAAAAACTGTTTTTT
v_call: TRBV2
j_call: TRBJ1-4
clone_size: NA
d_call: TRBD1

cdr3_aa: CASRATGQQGNEQFF
cdr3_nt: TGCGCCAGCAGGGCGACCGGCCAGCAAGGGAATGAGCAGTTCTTC
v_call: TRBV5-1
j_call: TRBJ2-1
clone_size: NA
d_call: NA

cdr3_aa: CASSLEGVAEAFF
cdr3_nt: TGTGCCAGCAGCTTAGAAGGGGTAGCTGAAGCTTTCTTT
v_call: TRBV7-2
j_call: TRBJ1-1
clone_size: NA
d_call: NA

cdr3_aa: CASSPFSLAGPLNREQFF
cdr3_nt: TGTGCCAGCTCACCATTTTCACTAGCGGGTCCCCTTAACAGGGAGCAGTTCTTC
v_call: TRBV18
j_call: TRBJ2-1
clone_size: NA
d_call: TRBD2

cdr3_aa: CASGLDNQPQHF
cdr3_nt: TGTGCTAGTGGTTTGGATAATCAGCCCCAGCATTTT
v_call: TRBV12-5
j_call: TRBJ1-5
clone_size: NA
d_call: NA

cdr3_aa: CASSDIQGPTDTQYF
cdr3_nt: TGTGCCAGCAGTGACATCCAGGGCCCCACAGATACGCAGTATTTT
v_call: TRBV6-4
j_call: TRBJ2-3
clone_size: NA
d_call: NA

cdr3_aa: CASSIDRTLFYGYTF
cdr3_nt: TGTGCCAGTAGTATAGATCGCACTTTATTCTATGGCTACACCTTC
v_call: TRBV19
j_call: TRBJ1-2
clone_size: NA
d_call: NA

cdr3_aa: CASSLDMNTEAFF
cdr3_nt: TGTGCCAGCAGCTTAGACATGAACACTGAAGCTTTCTTT
v_call: TRBV7-9
j_call: TRBJ1-1
clone_size: few
d_call: NA

cdr3_aa: CSVEVGGVGFF
cdr3_nt: TGCAGCGTTGAAGTGGGGGGGGTCGGTTTCTTT
v_call: TRBV29-1
j_call: TRBJ1-1
clone_size: NA
d_call: NA

cdr3_aa: CASSPRGQGAYGYTF
cdr3_nt: TGTGCCAGTAGCCCACGGGGACAGGGGGCCTATGGCTACACCTTC
v_call: TRBV19
j_call: TRBJ1-2
clone_size: NA
d_call: TRBD1

cdr3_aa: CSVRGRGGELFF
cdr3_nt: TGCAGCGTCCGAGGGAGAGGCGGGGAGCTGTTTTTT
v_call: TRBV29-1
j_call: TRBJ2-2
clone_size: NA
d_call: NA

cdr3_aa: CASSVTGGRWNTEAFF
cdr3_nt: TGTGCCAGCAGCGTCACAGGGGGCAGGTGGAACACTGAAGCTTTCTTT
v_call: TRBV11-2
j_call: TRBJ1-1
clone_size: NA
d_call: TRBD1

cdr3_aa: CSAETGWTEAFF
cdr3_nt: TGCAGCGCCGAGACGGGGTGGACTGAAGCTTTCTTT
v_call: TRBV29-1
j_call: TRBJ1-1
clone_size: NA
d_call: NA

cdr3_aa: CASSLDGGLRYNEQFF
cdr3_nt: TGTGCCAGCAGCTTGGATGGGGGTTTAAGATACAATGAGCAGTTCTTC
v_call: TRBV5-8
j_call: TRBJ2-1
clone_size: NA
d_call: NA

cdr3_aa: CASSLEGQPNTEAFF
cdr3_nt: TGCGCCAGCAGCTTGGAGGGACAACCGAACACTGAAGCTTTCTTT
v_call: TRBV5-1
j_call: TRBJ1-1
clone_size: NA
d_call: NA

cdr3_aa: CASSDLSGRAGEQYF
cdr3_nt: TGTGCCAGCAGCGACCTGAGCGGGAGGGCAGGCGAGCAGTACTTC
v_call: TRBV5-6
j_call: TRBJ2-7
clone_size: NA
d_call: TRBD2

cdr3_aa: CATSSYPPTEAFF
cdr3_nt: TGTGCCACCAGCTCATACCCTCCCACTGAAGCTTTCTTT
v_call: TRBV15
j_call: TRBJ1-1
clone_size: NA
d_call: NA

cdr3_aa: CSVRMTGELFF
cdr3_nt: TGCAGCGTTAGAATGACGGGGGAGCTGTTTTTT
v_call: TRBV29-1
j_call: TRBJ2-2
clone_size: NA
d_call: NA

cdr3_aa: CASSLVSGTYEQYF
cdr3_nt: TGTGCCAGCAGCTTGGTTAGCGGGACCTACGAGCAGTACTTC
v_call: TRBV5-5
j_call: TRBJ2-7
clone_size: few
d_call: TRBD2

cdr3_aa: CASSVEVGDGYTF
cdr3_nt: TGTGCCAGCAGCGTAGAGGTGGGGGATGGCTACACCTTC
v_call: TRBV9
j_call: TRBJ1-2
clone_size: NA
d_call: NA

cdr3_aa: CASSPGQGVTDTQYF
cdr3_nt: TGTGCCAGCAGCCCGGGACAGGGAGTAACAGATACGCAGTATTTT
v_call: TRBV7-9
j_call: TRBJ2-3
clone_size: NA
d_call: TRBD1

cdr3_aa: CASSEASSVAQYF
cdr3_nt: TGTGCCAGCAGTGAAGCGAGTAGCGTCGCCCAGTACTTC
v_call: TRBV6-1
j_call: TRBJ2-5
clone_size: NA
d_call: NA

cdr3_aa: CASSYDRWEGNTIYF
cdr3_nt: TGTGCCAGCAGTTACGACAGATGGGAGGGAAACACCATATATTTT
v_call: TRBV6-5
j_call: TRBJ1-3
clone_size: NA
d_call: NA

cdr3_aa: CASVLGNEQFF
cdr3_nt: TGTGCCAGCGTGTTGGGGAATGAGCAGTTCTTC
v_call: TRBV6-5
j_call: TRBJ2-1
clone_size: NA
d_call: NA

cdr3_aa: CASRTSQGAGYTF
cdr3_nt: TGTGCCAGCAGAACCTCCCAGGGGGCTGGCTACACCTTC
v_call: TRBV6-5
j_call: TRBJ1-2
clone_size: NA
d_call: TRBD1

cdr3_aa: CASSGTGIKNIQYF
cdr3_nt: TGTGCCAGCAGCGGGACAGGAATCAAAAACATTCAGTACTTC
v_call: TRBV5-6
j_call: TRBJ2-4
clone_size: NA
d_call: TRBD1

cdr3_aa: CASSLPSAGYNEQFF
cdr3_nt: TGTGCCAGCAGCCTCCCATCGGCAGGGTACAATGAGCAGTTCTTC
v_call: TRBV7-2
j_call: TRBJ2-1
clone_size: NA
d_call: NA

cdr3_aa: CASSSIGGQPQHF
cdr3_nt: TGCGCCAGCAGCTCGATCGGCGGCCAGCCCCAGCATTTT
v_call: TRBV5-1
j_call: TRBJ1-5
clone_size: once
d_call: NA